This T cell receptor beta chain emerged from a study of response to subunit inactivated influenza vaccine. Study-level points and caveats: Each seasonal influenza vaccination recruits few new T cells, the authors suggested.

TCRdb passed the RT-PCR reads through MiXCR, listing each CDR3 protein once. Of under 800,000 distinct CDR3 sequences in the sample, approximately 15% are singletons; the top ten hold 5.5% to 7%. On this clonotype: The antigen remains unidentified.

V was pared by 2 bases and J by 8 bases, with 15 bases between. The CDR3 is made up of 13 amino acids. Germline CDR1 is SQVTM and CDR2 is ANQGSEA. V is TRBV29-1 and J is TRBJ1-2; D gene ambiguous. Sequenced material: PBMCs from blood, taken around two weeks before vaccination. The clonotype was recovered from a man aged 45-65 years who received an inactivated influenza vaccine. Written as DNA, the CDR3 is TGCAGCGTTGAATCATCAGATACTATGGGCTACACCTTC. Its translation is CSVESSDTMGYTF.